This TCR beta chain was captured in a study of T-cell reconstitution after alpha-beta-depleted transplantation in children (dated by TCRdb to the mid-2010s). Regarding the study in general: T-cell immune reconstitution after TCRalphabeta/CD19-depleted allogeneic hematopoietic cell transplantation in children was quantitatively tracked in the study by means of TCR repertoire profiling. Broader findings and caveats from the paper: Over subsequent months, a decline in hyperexpanded clone frequencies was noted, and after one year, T-cell counts and TCRbeta diversity were mostly ascribed to newly produced T cells. The apparently early alphabetaT-cell count recovery about two months after transplant was reportedly dependent on only several hundred rapidly expanded clones derived from non-depleted graft cells. In some patients, the high TCRbeta diversity seen at day 60 was put down to recipient T cells and intrathymic progenitors that had survived conditioning.

About this clonotype itself: Its antigen is unknown. Base qualities are not recorded, but no much larger clone differs from it by a single base.

The library relied on PCR. TCRdb lists the instrument as Illumina HiSeq 2500. TCR library preparation used molecular barcoding, with unique molecular identifiers applied to normalize quantification of the TCRbeta repertoire. TCRdb ran its own pipeline on the public reads, namely fastp trimming at Q25 and MiXCR clone calling, and kept in-frame beta chains. Each CDR3 protein appears once, grouped with its most common genes and DNA. A total of about 200,000 distinct CDR3 sequences appear in this sample, under 8.5% of them only once. 5% to 6.5% of the sample is in the top ten clones. In light of the paper, this sample's treatment or condition label describes: allogeneic hematopoietic cell transplantation with graft depleted of TCRalphabeta T cells and CD19 B cells. The children who served as transplant recipients had been given grafts of TCRalphabeta/CD19-depleted allogeneic hematopoietic cells. The input for sequencing was PBMCs, taken before TCRalphabeta/CD19-depleted stem cell transplant. The clonotype originates from a boy aged 2 to 9 with acute lymphoblastic leukemia, due to receive a stem cell transplant.

The CDR3 protein sequence reads: CASSQEGRGWKFF. The DNA sequence is TGTGCCAGCAGCCAAGAAGGCAGGGGGTGGAAGTTCTTC. The receptor chain draws on TRBV14 and TRBJ2-1; 7 of the junction bases match TRBD1. Per the germline V gene, SGHDN is the CDR1 and FVKESK is the CDR2. Trimming leaves V shorter by 0 bases and J shorter by 14 bases, with the junction holding 7 bases beyond the gene matches. From its cysteine to its phenylalanine, the CDR3 spans 13 amino acids. The DNA shown is the 39-base CDR3, in frame from base 1. Supplemented by the reference TRBV14 and TRBJ2-1 proteins around the CDR3, the complete variable domain is EAGVTQFPSHSVIEKGQTVTLRCDPISGHDNLYWYRRVMGKEIKFLLHFVKESKQDESGMPNNRFLAERTGGTYSTLKVQPAELEDSGVYFCASSQEGRGWKFFGPGTRLTVL.